This TCR beta chain was found in a study of shared clonotypes between healthy human individuals (dated by TCRdb to the early 2020s). Background for the entire study: The cohort included three men and a couple of women between 18 and 49 years of age. For each donor, three plates each were used for CD4 naive and CD4 memory, two plates were used for CD8 naive, and one plate was used for CD8 memory. To increase sequencing depth and limit assay-specific biases, different laboratories used diverse techniques to prepare libraries and sequence TCR repertoires. Leukapheresis yielded between about 0.85 and 9 billion PBMCs per donor. To estimate repertoire size and how much clonotype sharing occurs between individuals, the study deeply sequenced the blood TCR repertoires of roughly 5 healthy adults.

The CDR3 has 12 amino acids, counting the end cysteine and phenylalanine. The kept DNA is CDR3 alone, 36 bases in frame from the first base. CDR1 and CDR2, looked up from the germline V gene, are SGHDN and FVKESK. V is shortened by 5 bases, J by 4 bases, and the region joining them spans 9 bases. TCR CDR3 regions were amplified from genomic DNA by multiplex PCR using the deep immunoSEQ assay. For each cell subset, the extracted genomic DNA was distributed evenly across all wells of several immunoSEQ 96-well plates, and each plate served as one replicate. For sorted subsets, about 200 ng genomic DNA, equal to 30,000 to 35,000 T cell genomes, was loaded into each replicate PCR. Purified libraries were quantified with a Qubit 3.0 fluorometer, sized on a Bioanalyzer 2100, and re-quantified with the KAPA Library Quantification kit. Every immunoSEQ 96-well plate was sequenced on a dedicated single-read 150-cycle Illumina NextSeq 550 flow cell. On the authors' methods: Because the immunoSEQ output held only junctional sequences and lacked quality scores, the filtering could not match the filtering applied to full-length reads. To assign V/J genes and CDR3, sequences were annotated using PyIR, a Python wrapper for IgBLAST v1.9, with IMGT germline references. Reads were removed for weak V/J assignments (E-value above 1e-6), missing CDR3, stop codons, out-of-frame junctions, or ambiguous translated residues. A V3J clonotype was defined by an identical inferred V gene, J gene, and CDR3 amino acid sequence. The percentage overlap between two repertoires was calculated by dividing the number of shared unique clonotypes by the size of the smaller repertoire. Repertoire richness was assessed with RTK rarefaction, the Chao1 estimator, and Recon v2.1 estimates of unobserved clonotypes. OLGA was used to compute generation probabilities for all TCRbeta clonotypes that the gDNA method yielded from a few donors. TCRdb obtained this table from immuneACCESS and retained in-frame rearrangements with V and J assigned. These tables miss some clones; where compared with another copy, unresolved V genes account for less than half of the shortfall, and the remainder is unexplained. V and J calls and clone size come straight from that table; D and trimming were deduced from the DNA. The sample records about 580,000 clones, roughly 98% of which are singletons. The ten largest account for 0.25% to 0.35% of the sample.

Paper-wide results and their limitations: Rarefaction of sorted-subset datasets indicated incomplete sequencing despite the large sequencing depth. Compared with non-shared clonotypes, the clonotypes found in all four sorted-subset donors had higher generation probabilities. Naive subsets generally had larger estimated clonotype richness than memory subsets. Pairwise subsampling led to the expectation that sequencing depth would affect the degree of clonotype sharing among donors. About 5% of naive CD4, 3% to 4% of naive CD8, approximately 2.2% of memory CD4, and around 0.42% of memory CD8 clonotypes were shared across several donors. The genetic and exposure-history diversity represented was limited by the small number of donors. Sampling was limited to blood, and TCR repertoires in tissue likely differ from TCR repertoires in blood.

CD8 naive samples were CD45RO-negative cells positively selected for CCR7, giving a CD45RA+CCR7+ population that excluded TemRA cells. The donors were healthy, HIV-negative adults with no recently reported acute infections or vaccinations. Only Caucasian adults living in Nashville, Tennessee, USA were represented among the donors. Blood was collected by leukapheresis, and PBMCs were isolated by Ficoll-Histopaque density gradient centrifugation and then cryopreserved in liquid nitrogen vapor phase. Analytical flow cytometry was used to check the purity and quantity of each magnetically sorted T cell population. From each sorted fraction, genomic DNA was isolated and quantified by UV absorbance on a Nanodrop 2000c. Concerning this clone itself: No antigen is known for it. The record has no base qualities; no much larger clone is one base away.

The sequencing input was naive CD8+ T cells sorted from blood. The sample's cell subset or site label, in plain terms: CD45RA+CCR7+. Recombination linked TRBV14 to TRBJ2-7; TRBD1 might be the D gene, on 5 matching bases. This receptor was obtained from a young man in good health. The CDR3 sequence is CASSSDSYEQYF. In nucleotide form, the sequence is TGTGCCAGCAGCTCTGACAGTTACGAGCAGTACTTC.